These T cell receptor beta chains were read from a single sample in a study of blood T cell repertoires in COVID-19. Sequenced by immunoSEQ multiplex PCR; TCRdb stores in-frame clones only, minus some. Of approximately 50,000 clones in the sample, approximately 80% were seen once. The sequenced sample consisted of peripheral blood. These receptors were taken from a man aged 70-80 years with active or convalescent COVID-19. Each CDR3 is given with its conserved first and last residue. Clone size is stated in some rows and not others, as once, few, many or a class when expanded.

v_call clone_size cdr3_aa
TRBV7-2 . CASSPTTGPNQPQHF
TRBV6-5 . CASNRGQGLLYGYTF
TRBV15 . CATSRELAGGYPETQYF
TRBV9 . CASSPTTGTEAFF
TRBV14 . CASSQATGGFDGYTF
TRBV30 . CAWSAGAAGGLETQYF
TRBV4-2 . CATGRGEKLFF
TRBV18 . CASSPPLREYYEQYF
TRBV6-4 . CASSDGLADTGELFF
TRBV7-9 . CASSLVLHEQYF
TRBV28 . CASSLSRARRTGQPQHF
TRBV12-5 . CASETGYLNTEAFF
TRBV7-2 . CASSSIPGEPQHF
TRBV19 . CASSIGGGARDEQFF
TRBV4-2 . CASSQDREVYEQYF
TRBV2 . CASSEWLPGNQPQHF
TRBV6-6 . CASSYLSTNEKLFF
TRBV30 once CAWSVVRAGGADGYTF
TRBV3-1/TRBV3-2 . CASSPRVGQGDAFF
TRBV6-5 once CASSYSQVQPQHF
TRBV7-2 . CASSLSLAGVGEQFF
TRBV19 . CASSSTGATEAFF
TRBV7-2 . CASSLASRSTEAFF
TRBV20-1 . CSASPTGTTEAFF
TRBV7-3 . CASSRGAGANVLTF
TRBV30 . CAWSGGRFTEAFF
TRBV10-3 . CAIRPGQESHEQYF
TRBV10-1 many CASSPERADTQYF
TRBV6-1 . CASSENRFQETQYF
TRBV7-2 once CASSFGTGAAQYF
TRBV11-2 . CASSPSGPTDTQYF
TRBV6-2/TRBV6-3 . CASSRYRGVANEKLFF
TRBV11-3 many CASSSRRGQGPYEQYF
TRBV19 . CASTPGQLDSPLHF
TRBV7-3 . CASSHGDRPEQFF
TRBV7-2 few CASSLDPGGAVNEQFF
TRBV30 . CAWGQTGANQPQHF
TRBV15 . CASQDSLGSGYEQYF
TRBV7-9 . CASILGAGGTSYNEQFF
TRBV9 . CASSVRTGTDTQYF
TRBV5-4 . CASSLGQGGYGYTF
TRBV11-2 few CASSLRGTGGNEQFF
TRBV7-3 . CASSLGRGNTEAFF
TRBV19 . CASTGGLSRRNEQFF
TRBV12-5 . CASGLAVGGVPGNEQFF
TRBV19 . CASSRGSGRGGNEQFF
TRBV19 . CASSLSRRTEAFF
TRBV7-2 . CASSLAGGKETQYF
TRBV24-1 few CATSGRNTEAFF
TRBV9 . CASSVGGRGALYEQFF
TRBV11-2 . CASSRGNGGSPLHF
TRBV12-3/TRBV12-4 . CASSDRGYEKLFF
TRBV6-5 . CASSFGQGRAEAFF
TRBV28 . CASSLGQGGHYGYTF
TRBV27 . CASSPHVSRETQYF
TRBV10-1 . CASRFHPRQYGYTF
TRBV2 . CASRQTEPNTEAFF
TRBV30 . CAWSVSGGTLYGYTF
TRBV19 . CASSIDSGRESGTQYF